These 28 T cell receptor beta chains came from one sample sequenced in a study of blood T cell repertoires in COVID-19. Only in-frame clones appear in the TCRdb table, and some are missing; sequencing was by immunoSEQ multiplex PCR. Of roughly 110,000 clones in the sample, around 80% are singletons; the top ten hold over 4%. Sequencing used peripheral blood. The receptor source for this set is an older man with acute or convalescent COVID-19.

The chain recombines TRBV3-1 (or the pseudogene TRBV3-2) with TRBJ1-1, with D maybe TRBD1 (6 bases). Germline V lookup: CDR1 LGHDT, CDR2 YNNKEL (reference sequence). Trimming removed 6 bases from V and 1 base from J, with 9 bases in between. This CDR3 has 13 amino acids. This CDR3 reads CASRLGGNTEAFF. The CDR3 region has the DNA TGTGCCAGCAGATTAGGGGGGAACACTGAAGCTTTCTTT.

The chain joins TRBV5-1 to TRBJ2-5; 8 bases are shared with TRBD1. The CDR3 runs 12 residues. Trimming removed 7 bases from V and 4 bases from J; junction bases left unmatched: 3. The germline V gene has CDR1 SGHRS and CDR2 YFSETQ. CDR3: CASDTGGETQYF. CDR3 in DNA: TGCGCCAGCGACACAGGGGGAGAGACCCAGTACTTC.

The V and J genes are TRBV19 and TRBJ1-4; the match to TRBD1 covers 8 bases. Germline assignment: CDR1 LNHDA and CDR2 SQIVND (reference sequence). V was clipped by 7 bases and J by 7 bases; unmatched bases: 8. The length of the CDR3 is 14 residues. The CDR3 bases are TGTGCCAGTACCCTACAGGGGGGCGTTGAAAAACTGTTTTTT. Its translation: CASTLQGGVEKLFF.

CDR3 protein: CASSRRQGQGSYEQYF. CDR3 sequence (DNA): TGTGCCAGTAGTAGACGACAGGGACAGGGCTCCTACGAGCAGTACTTC. This rearrangement joins TRBV19 to TRBJ2-7; 9 bases fit TRBD1. The CDR3 is 16 amino acids. Germline CDR1 is LNHDA and CDR2 is SQIVND (reference sequence). The junction had 7 bases not matched to a gene; V was cut back by 4 bases and J by 0 bases.

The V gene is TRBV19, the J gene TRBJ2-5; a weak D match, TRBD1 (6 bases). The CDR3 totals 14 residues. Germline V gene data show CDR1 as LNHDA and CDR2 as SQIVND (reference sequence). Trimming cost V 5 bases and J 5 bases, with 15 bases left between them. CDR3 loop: CASSPVGAGETQYF. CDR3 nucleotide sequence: TGTGCCAGTAGTCCCGTGGGGGCTGGGGAGACCCAGTACTTC.

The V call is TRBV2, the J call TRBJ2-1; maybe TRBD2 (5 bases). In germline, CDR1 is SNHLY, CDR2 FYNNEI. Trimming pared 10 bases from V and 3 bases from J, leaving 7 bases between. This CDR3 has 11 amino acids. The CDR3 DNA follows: TGTGCCACCGGACTCTACAATGAGCAGTTCTTC. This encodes CATGLYNEQFF.

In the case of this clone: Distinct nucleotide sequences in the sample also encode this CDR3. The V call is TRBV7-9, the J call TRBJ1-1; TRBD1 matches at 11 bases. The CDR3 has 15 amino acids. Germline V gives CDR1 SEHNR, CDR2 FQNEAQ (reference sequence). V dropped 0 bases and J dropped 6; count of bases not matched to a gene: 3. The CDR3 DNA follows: TGTGCCAGCAGCTTAGCCGGGACAGGGGGGCCTGAAGCTTTCTTT. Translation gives CASSLAGTGGPEAFF.

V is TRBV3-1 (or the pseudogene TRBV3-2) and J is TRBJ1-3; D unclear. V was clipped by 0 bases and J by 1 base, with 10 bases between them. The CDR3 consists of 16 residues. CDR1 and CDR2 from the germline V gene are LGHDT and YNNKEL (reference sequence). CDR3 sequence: CASSQDGLFSGNTIYF. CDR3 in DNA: TGTGCCAGCAGCCAAGATGGGCTCTTTTCTGGAAACACCATATATTTT.

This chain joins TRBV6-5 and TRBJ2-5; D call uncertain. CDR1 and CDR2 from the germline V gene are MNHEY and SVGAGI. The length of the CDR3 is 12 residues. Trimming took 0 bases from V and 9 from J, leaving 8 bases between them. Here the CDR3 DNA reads TGTGCCAGCAGTTACTCGAATACGGCCCAGTACTTC. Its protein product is CASSYSNTAQYF.

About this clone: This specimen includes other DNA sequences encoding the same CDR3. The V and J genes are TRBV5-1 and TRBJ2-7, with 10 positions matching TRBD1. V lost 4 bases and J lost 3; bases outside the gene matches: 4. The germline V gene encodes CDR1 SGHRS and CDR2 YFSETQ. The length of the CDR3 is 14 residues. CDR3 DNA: TGCGCCAGCAGCCCCAGGACAGGGGGCTACGAGCAGTACTTC. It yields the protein CASSPRTGGYEQYF.

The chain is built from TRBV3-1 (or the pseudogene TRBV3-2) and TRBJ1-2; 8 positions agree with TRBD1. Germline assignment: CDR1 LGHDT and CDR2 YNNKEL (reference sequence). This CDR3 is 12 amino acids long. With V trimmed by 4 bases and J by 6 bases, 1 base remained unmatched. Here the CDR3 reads CASSLTGDGYTF. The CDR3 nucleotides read TGTGCCAGCAGCCTGACAGGGGATGGCTACACCTTC.

Here the CDR3 reads CASSIGRDRGRGYTF. The CDR3 DNA reads TGTGCCAGTAGTATAGGGCGAGACAGGGGTCGAGGCTACACCTTC. The chain couples TRBV19 to TRBJ1-2, with 8 bases fitting TRBD1. V shed 1 base, J shed 8 bases, and the junction held 9 bases outside the gene matches. This CDR3 region has 15 residues. Germline lookup yields CDR1 LNHDA and CDR2 SQIVND (reference sequence).

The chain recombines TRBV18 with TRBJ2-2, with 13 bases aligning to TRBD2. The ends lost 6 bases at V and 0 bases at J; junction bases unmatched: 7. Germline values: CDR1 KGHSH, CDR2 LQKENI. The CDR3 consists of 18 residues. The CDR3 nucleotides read TGTGCCAGCTCTTTCAAGACTAGCGGGGGGTCGAACACCGGGGAGCTGTTTTTT. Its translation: CASSFKTSGGSNTGELFF.

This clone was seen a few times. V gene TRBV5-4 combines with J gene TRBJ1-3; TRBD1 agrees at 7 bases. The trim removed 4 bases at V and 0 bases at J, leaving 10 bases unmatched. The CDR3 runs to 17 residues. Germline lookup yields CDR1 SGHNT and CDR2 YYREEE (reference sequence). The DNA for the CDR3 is TGTGCCAGCAGCCAGGGGGGTAGGGGGTTCTCTGGAAACACCATATATTTT. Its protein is CASSQGGRGFSGNTIYF. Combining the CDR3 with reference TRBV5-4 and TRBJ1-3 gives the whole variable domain ETGVTQSPTHLIKTRGQQVTLRCSSQSGHNTVSWYQQALGQGPQFIFQYYREEENGRGNFPPRFSGLQFPNYSSELNVNALELDDSALYLCASSQGGRGFSGNTIYFGEGSWLTVV.

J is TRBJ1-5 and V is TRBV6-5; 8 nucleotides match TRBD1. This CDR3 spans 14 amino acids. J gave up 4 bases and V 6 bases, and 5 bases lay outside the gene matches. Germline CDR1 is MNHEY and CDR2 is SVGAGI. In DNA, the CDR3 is TGTGCCAGCAGAAGGACAGGGAAGAATCAGCCCCAGCATTTT. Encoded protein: CASRRTGKNQPQHF.

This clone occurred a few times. The CDR3 DNA follows: TGTGCCAGCAGCCCAAATGGCCTCTACGAGCAGTACTTC. It yields the protein CASSPNGLYEQYF. This chain links TRBV7-2 with TRBJ2-7, with no clear D. CDR1 SGHTA and CDR2 FQGNSA come from the germline V gene. The germline V and J ends were trimmed by 5 bases and 3 bases, with 11 bases remaining between them. The length of the CDR3 is 13 residues.

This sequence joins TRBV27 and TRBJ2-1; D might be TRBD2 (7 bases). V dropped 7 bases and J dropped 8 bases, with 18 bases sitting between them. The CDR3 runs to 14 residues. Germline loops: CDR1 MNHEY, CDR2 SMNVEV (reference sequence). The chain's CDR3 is CASTLGLGGDEQFF. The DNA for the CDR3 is TGTGCCAGCACCTTAGGACTAGGGGGGGATGAGCAGTTCTTC.

CDR3 in amino acids: CASGLEWPINQPQHF. DNA of the CDR3: TGTGCTAGTGGTTTGGAGTGGCCGATCAATCAGCCCCAGCATTTT. The chain employs TRBV12-5 and TRBJ1-5; no clear D. Trimming cost V 1 base and J 3 bases, with 10 bases left between them. CDR3 length: 15 amino acids. Germline V lookup: CDR1 LGHNT, CDR2 FRNRAP.

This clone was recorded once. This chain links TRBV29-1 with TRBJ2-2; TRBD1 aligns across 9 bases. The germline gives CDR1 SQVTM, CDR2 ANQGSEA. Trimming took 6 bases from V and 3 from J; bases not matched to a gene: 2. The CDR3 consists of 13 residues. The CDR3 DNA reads TGCAGCGTCGACAGGGGGTACACCGGGGAGCTGTTTTTT. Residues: CSVDRGYTGELFF.

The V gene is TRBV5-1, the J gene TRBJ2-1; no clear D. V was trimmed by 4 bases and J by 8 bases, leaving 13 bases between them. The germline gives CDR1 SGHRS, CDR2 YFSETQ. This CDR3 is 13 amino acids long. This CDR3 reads CASSAEPGDEQFF. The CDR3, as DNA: TGCGCCAGCAGCGCCGAACCCGGAGATGAGCAGTTCTTC. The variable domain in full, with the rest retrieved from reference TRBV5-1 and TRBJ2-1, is KAGVTQTPRYLIKTRGQQVTLSCSPISGHRSVSWYQQTPGQGLQFLFEYFSETQRNKGNFPGRFSGRQFSNSRSEMNVSTLELGDSALYLCASSAEPGDEQFFGPGTRLTVL.

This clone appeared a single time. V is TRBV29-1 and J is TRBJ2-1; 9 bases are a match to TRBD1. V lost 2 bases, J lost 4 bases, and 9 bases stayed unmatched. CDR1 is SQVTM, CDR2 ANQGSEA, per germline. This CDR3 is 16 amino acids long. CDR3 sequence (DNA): TGCAGCGTTGAAAGTCCGGGACAGGGAGAGTACAATGAGCAGTTCTTC. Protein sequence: CSVESPGQGEYNEQFF.

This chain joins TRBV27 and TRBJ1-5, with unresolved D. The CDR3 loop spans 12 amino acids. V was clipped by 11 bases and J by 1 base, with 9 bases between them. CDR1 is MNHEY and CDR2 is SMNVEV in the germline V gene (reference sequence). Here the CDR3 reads CASGRSNQPQHF. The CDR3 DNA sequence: TGTGCCTCGGGGAGGAGCAATCAGCCCCAGCATTTT.

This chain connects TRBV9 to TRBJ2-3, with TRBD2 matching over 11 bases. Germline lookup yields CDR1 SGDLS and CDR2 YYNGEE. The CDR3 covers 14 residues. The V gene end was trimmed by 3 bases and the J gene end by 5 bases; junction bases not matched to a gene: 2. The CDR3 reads CASSATSGGDTQYF. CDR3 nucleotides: TGTGCCAGCAGCGCCACTAGCGGGGGAGATACGCAGTATTTT.

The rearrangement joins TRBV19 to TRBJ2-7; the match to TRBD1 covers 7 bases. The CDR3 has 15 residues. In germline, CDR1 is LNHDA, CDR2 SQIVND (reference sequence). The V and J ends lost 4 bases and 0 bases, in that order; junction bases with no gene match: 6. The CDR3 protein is CASSTGQVLSYEQYF. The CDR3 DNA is TGTGCCAGTAGTACCGGACAGGTTCTCTCCTACGAGCAGTACTTC. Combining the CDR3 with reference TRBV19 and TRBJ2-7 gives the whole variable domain DGGITQSPKYLFRKEGQNVTLSCEQNLNHDAMYWYRQDPGQGLRLIYYSQIVNDFQKGDIAEGYSVSREKKESFPLTVTSAQKNPTAFYLCASSTGQVLSYEQYFGPGTRLTVT.

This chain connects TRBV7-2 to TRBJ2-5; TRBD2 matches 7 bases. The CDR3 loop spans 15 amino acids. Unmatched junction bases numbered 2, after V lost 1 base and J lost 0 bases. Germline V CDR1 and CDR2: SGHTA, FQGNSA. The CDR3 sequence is CASSLVGGYQETQYF. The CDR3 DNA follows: TGTGCCAGCAGCTTAGTCGGGGGGTACCAAGAGACCCAGTACTTC.

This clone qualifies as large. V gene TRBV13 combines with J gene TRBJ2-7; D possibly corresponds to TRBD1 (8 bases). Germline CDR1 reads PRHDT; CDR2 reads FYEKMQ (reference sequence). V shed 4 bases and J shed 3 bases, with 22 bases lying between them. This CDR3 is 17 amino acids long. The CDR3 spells CASSSVNHRGDYYEQYF. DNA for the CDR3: TGTGCCAGCAGCTCCGTCAACCACAGGGGGGACTACTACGAGCAGTACTTC.

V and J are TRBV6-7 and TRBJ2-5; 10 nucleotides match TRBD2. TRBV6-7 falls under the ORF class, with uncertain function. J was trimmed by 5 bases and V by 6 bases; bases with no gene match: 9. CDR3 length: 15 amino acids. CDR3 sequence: CASRTTSGVGETQYF. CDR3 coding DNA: TGTGCCAGCAGGACCACTAGCGGGGTTGGGGAGACCCAGTACTTC.

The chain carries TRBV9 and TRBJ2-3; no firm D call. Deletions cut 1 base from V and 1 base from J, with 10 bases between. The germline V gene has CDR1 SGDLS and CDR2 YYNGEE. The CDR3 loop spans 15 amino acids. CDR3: CASSVQTYGTDTQYF. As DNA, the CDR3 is TGTGCCAGCAGCGTACAGACATACGGCACAGATACGCAGTATTTT.